This T cell receptor beta chain was sequenced in a study of vaccination effects on CD4 cells after COVID-19. Points from the study as a whole: Pronounced clonal contraction occurred in clones induced by infection and by vaccine late after vaccination.

This clone has just a few counts. Its target is unknown. The CDR3 is 14 amino acids. Deletions cut 5 bases from V and 0 bases from J, with 10 bases between. CDR1 and CDR2 (germline): SEHNR, FQNEAQ (reference sequence). Using viral peptide pools, the ViraFEST assay grew out antigen-specific CD4+ T cells prior to sequencing. When ten to eleven days of culture had elapsed, CD4+ T cells were isolated. Two doses of either BNT162b2 or mRNA-1273 were given to each participant. Neither prior SARS-CoV-2 infection nor positive nucleocapsid antibodies were present in the vaccine recipients. Cultures got half-medium changes with IL-2 on days 3 and 7. TCRdb keeps only in-frame clones here, not all; method: immunoSEQ multiplex PCR. The repertoire consists of more than 65,000 clones, with over 70% occurring once and the leading ten covering 0.95% to 1.5%.

This sequence originates from a human donor who received a COVID-19 vaccine. Sequencing was performed on CD4+ T cells from PBMCs cultured with HCoV-229E spike peptides, taken after COVID-19 vaccination. V gene TRBV7-9 combines with J gene TRBJ1-1, with D unresolved. CDR3 DNA: TGTGCCAGCAGCCTAACTGGGTTGAACACTGAAGCTTTCTTT. It specifies CASSLTGLNTEAFF.